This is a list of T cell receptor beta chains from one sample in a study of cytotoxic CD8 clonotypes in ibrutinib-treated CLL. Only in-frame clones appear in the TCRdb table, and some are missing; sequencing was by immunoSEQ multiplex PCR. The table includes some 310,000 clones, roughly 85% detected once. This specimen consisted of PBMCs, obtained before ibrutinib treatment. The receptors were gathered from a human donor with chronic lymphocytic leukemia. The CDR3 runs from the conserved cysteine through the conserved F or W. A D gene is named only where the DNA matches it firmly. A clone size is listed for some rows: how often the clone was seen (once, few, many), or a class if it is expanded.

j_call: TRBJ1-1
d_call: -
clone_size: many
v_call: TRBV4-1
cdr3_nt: TGCGCCAGCAGCCAAGATTGGGGGGCTGAAGCTTTCTTT
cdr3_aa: CASSQDWGAEAFF

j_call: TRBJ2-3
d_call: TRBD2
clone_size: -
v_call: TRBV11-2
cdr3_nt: TGTGCCAGCAGTTTGGGGGGGGGAAGCACAGATACGCAGTATTTT
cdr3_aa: CASSLGGGSTDTQYF

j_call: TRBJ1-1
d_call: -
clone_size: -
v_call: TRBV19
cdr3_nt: TGTGCCAGTAGTAGGGACGGGAACACTGAAGCTTTCTTT
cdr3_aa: CASSRDGNTEAFF

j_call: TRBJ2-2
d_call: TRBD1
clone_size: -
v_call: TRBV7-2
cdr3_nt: TGTGCCAGCAGCTTTGACAGGGTGTTTTCCCCCGGGGAGCTGTTTTTT
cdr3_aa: CASSFDRVFSPGELFF

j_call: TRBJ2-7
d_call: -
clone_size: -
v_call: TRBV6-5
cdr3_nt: TGTGCCAGCAGCCTCGGACTGACTCGCTCCTACGAGCAGTACTTC
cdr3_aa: CASSLGLTRSYEQYF

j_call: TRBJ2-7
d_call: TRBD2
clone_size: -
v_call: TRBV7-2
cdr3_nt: TGTGCCAGCAGGATATCCCGGACTAGTTCCTACGAGCAGTACTTC
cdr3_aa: CASRISRTSSYEQYF

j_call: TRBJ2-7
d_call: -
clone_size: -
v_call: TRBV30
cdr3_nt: TGTGCCTGGAGGGAGAGGGGCCTCTACGAGCAGTACTTC
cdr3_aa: CAWRERGLYEQYF

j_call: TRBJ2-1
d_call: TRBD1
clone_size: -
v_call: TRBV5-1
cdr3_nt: TGCGCCAGCAGCTGGCTATACCAGGGGGCCCTAAATGAGCAGTTCTTC
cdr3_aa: CASSWLYQGALNEQFF

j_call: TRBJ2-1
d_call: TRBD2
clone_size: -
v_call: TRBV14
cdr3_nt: TGTGCCAGCAGAGAAGGACTAGCGGGAGGCAGAGACTACAATGAGCAGTTCTTC
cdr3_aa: CASREGLAGGRDYNEQFF

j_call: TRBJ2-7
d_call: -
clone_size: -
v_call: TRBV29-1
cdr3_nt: TGCAGCGTTGAAGGTCAGGGAAGATGGGGCTACGAGCAGTACTTC
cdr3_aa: CSVEGQGRWGYEQYF

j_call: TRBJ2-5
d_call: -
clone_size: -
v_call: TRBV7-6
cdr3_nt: TGTGCCAGCAGCTTAGTCGCAGGGTTAGAGACCCAGTACTTC
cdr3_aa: CASSLVAGLETQYF

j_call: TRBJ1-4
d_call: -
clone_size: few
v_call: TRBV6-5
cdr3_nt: TGTGCCAGCAGTTACTCATCGACAGCTATTAATGAAAAACTGTTTTTT
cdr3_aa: CASSYSSTAINEKLFF

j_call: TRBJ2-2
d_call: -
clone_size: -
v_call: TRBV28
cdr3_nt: TGTGCCAGCAGTTTGGTCTGGACCGAGGGAACCGGGGAGCTGTTTTTT
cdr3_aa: CASSLVWTEGTGELFF

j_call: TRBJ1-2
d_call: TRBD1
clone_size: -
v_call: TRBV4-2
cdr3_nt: TGTGCCAGCAGCCAAGATAGGGGGACAGTCTATGGCTACACCTTC
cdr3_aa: CASSQDRGTVYGYTF

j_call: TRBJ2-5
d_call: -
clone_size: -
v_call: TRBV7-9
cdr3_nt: TGTGCCAGCAGTCCGAGATCCGGAGAGACCCAGTACTTC
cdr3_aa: CASSPRSGETQYF

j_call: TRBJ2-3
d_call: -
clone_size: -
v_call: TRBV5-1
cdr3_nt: TGCGCCAGCAGCCCGGCCCGCGATACGCAGTATTTT
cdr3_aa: CASSPARDTQYF

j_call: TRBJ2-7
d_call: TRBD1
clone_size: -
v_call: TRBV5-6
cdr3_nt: TGTGCCAGCAGCTTGGAGGGGCCGGGACAGGGGACCTACGAGCAGTACTTC
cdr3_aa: CASSLEGPGQGTYEQYF

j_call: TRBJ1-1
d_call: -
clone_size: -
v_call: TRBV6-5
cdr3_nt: TGTGCCAGCAGTAGCGACAGGAGGTCTGAAGCTTTCTTT
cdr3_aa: CASSSDRRSEAFF

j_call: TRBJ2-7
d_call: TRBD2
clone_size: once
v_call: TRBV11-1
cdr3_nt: TGTGCCAGCACCCGACTAGCGGGAGTCGGGGGGCCCTACGAGCAGTACTTC
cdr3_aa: CASTRLAGVGGPYEQYF

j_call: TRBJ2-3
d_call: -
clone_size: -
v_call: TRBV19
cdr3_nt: TGTGCCAGTAGTGTTGGGACGGTGGACACAGATACGCAGTATTTT
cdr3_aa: CASSVGTVDTDTQYF

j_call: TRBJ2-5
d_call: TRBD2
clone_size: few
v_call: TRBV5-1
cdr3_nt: TGCGCCAGCAGCTTGGCTGGGAGGGTAGAGACCCAGTACTTC
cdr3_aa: CASSLAGRVETQYF

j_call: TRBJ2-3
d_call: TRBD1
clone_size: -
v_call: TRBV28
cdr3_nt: TGTGCCAGCAGTCAAACAGGGGGCGTCGGCACAGATACGCAGTATTTT
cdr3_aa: CASSQTGGVGTDTQYF

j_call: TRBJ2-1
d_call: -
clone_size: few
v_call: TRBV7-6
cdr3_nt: TGTGCCAGCAGAACCTGGGACGGAATGAATGAGCAGTTCTTC
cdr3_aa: CASRTWDGMNEQFF

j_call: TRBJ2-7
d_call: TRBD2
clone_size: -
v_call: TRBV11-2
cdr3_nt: TGTGCCAGCAGCTCGTTTAACCTAGGACTAGCGGGACTCTACGAGCAGTACTTC
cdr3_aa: CASSSFNLGLAGLYEQYF

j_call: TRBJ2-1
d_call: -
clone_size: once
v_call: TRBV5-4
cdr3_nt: TGTGCCAGCAGCTTGGTAACCCTAAACAATGAGCAGTTCTTC
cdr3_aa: CASSLVTLNNEQFF

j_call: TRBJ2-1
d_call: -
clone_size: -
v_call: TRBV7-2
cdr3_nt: TGTGCCAGCAGCGGGAGTGGATCCTACAATGAGCAGTTCTTC
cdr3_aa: CASSGSGSYNEQFF

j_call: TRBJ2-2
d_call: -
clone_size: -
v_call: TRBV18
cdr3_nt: TGTGCCAGCTCACGATTCCCAGCCGACACCGGGGAGCTGTTTTTT
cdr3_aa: CASSRFPADTGELFF

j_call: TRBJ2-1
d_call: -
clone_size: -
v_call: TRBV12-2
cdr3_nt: TGTGCAAGTCGCCGGACTAGCTGGCCCTACAATGAGCAGTTCTTC
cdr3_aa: CASRRTSWPYNEQFF

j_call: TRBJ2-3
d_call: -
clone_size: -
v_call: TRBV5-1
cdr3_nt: TGCGCCAGCAGTATACGGGATAGCACAGATACGCAGTATTTT
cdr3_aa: CASSIRDSTDTQYF

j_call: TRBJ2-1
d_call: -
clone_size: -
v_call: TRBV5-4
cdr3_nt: TGTGCCAGCAGCTTGAGAGGCAGTAAAGGAGGGGCGAGCTCCTACAATGAGCAGTTCTTC
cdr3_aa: CASSLRGSKGGASSYNEQFF

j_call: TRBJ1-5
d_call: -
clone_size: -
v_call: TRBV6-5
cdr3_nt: TGTGCCAGCAGTTTAATGGGCAATCAGCCCCAGCATTTT
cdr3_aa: CASSLMGNQPQHF

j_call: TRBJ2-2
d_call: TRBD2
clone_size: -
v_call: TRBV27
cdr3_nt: TGTGCCAGCAGTTTATCGAACCTAGCGGGAGTTAAGGGGGAGCTGTTTTTT
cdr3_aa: CASSLSNLAGVKGELFF

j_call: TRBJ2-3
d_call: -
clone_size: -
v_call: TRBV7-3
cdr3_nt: TGTGCCAGCAGCCGAGAACCCACAGATACGCAGTATTTT
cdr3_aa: CASSREPTDTQYF

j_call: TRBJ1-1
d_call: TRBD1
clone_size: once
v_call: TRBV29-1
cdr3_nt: TGCAGCGCAAAAACAGGGGGCGCGACTGAAGCTTTCTTT
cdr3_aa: CSAKTGGATEAFF

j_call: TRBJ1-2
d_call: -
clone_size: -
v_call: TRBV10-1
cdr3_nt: TGCGCCAGCAGTGAGTCGAGGGTGAGCTACACCTTC
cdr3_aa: CASSESRVSYTF

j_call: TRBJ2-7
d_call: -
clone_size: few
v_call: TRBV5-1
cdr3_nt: TGCGCCAGCAGCTTGGTGGGGACACCCTACGAGCAGTACTTC
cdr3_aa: CASSLVGTPYEQYF

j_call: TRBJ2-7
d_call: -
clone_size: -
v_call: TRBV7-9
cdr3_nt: TGTGCCAGCAGCCCGAGAGCCTACGAGCAGTACTTC
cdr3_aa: CASSPRAYEQYF

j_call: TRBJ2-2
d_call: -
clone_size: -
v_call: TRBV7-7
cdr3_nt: TGTGCCAGCAGCTTTGGGCCGAGTACCGGGGAGCTGTTTTTT
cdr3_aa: CASSFGPSTGELFF

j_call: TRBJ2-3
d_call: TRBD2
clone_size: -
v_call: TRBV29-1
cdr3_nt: TGCAGCATCACCGGGACTAGCGTGGCTACGCAGTATTTT
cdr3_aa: CSITGTSVATQYF